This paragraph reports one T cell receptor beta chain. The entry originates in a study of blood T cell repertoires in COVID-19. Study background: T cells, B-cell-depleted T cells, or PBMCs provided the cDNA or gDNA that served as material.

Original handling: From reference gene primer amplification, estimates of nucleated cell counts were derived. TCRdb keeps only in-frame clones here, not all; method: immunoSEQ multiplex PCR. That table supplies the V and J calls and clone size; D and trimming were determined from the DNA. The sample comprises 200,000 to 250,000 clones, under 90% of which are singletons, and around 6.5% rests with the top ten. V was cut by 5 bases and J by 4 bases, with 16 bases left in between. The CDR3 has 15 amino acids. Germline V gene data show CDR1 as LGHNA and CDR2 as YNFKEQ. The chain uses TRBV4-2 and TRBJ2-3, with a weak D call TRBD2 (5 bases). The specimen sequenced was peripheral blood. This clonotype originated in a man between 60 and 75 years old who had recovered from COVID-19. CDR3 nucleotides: TGTGCCAGCAGCTTAAACGGGGAGAGGGCAGATACGCAGTATTTT. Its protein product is CASSLNGERADTQYF.